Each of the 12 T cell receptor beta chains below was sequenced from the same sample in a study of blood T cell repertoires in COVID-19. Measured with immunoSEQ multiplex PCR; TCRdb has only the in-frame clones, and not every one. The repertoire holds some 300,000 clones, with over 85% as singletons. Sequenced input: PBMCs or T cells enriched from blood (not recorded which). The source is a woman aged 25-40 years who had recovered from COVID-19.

The CDR3 DNA follows: TGTGCCAGCAGCTTTGACGGGTTCTCTGGAAACACCATATATTTT. It encodes CASSFDGFSGNTIYF. The V gene is TRBV5-5, the J gene TRBJ1-3; D is unclear. Trimming cost V 2 bases and J 0 bases, with 9 bases left between them. CDR1 SGHKS and CDR2 YYEKEE come from the germline V gene (reference sequence). The CDR3 is made up of 15 amino acids.

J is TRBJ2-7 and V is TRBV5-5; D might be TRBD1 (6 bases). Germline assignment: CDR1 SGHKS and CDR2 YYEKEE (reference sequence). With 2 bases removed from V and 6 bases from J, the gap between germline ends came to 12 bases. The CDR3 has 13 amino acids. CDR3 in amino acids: CASSFSGESEQYF. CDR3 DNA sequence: TGTGCCAGCAGCTTTTCAGGGGAAAGCGAGCAGTACTTC.

The CDR3: CASSAGSSYGYTF. The CDR3 region has the DNA TGTGCCAGCAGTGCGGGAAGCAGCTATGGCTACACCTTC. V gene TRBV12-3 or TRBV12-4 combines with J gene TRBJ1-2; D unresolved. This CDR3 contains 13 residues. V was cut by 5 bases and J by 4 bases, with 11 bases left in between.

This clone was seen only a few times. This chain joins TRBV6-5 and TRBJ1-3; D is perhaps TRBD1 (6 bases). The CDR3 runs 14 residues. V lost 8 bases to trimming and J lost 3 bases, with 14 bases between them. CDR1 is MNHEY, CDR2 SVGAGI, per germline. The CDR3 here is CASGETGFGNTIYF. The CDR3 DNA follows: TGTGCCAGCGGCGAGACAGGTTTTGGAAACACCATATATTTT.

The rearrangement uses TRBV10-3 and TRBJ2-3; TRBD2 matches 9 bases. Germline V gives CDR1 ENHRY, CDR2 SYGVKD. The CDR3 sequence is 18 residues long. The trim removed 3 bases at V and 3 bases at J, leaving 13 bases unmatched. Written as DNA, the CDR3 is TGTGCCATCAGTGACCTTGGGGGGGCTAGCGGGATTACAGATACGCAGTATTTT. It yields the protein CAISDLGGASGITDTQYF.

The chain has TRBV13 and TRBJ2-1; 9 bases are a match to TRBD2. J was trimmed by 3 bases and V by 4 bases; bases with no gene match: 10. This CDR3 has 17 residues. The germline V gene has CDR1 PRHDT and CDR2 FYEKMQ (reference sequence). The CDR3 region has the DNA TGTGCCAGCAGCTCATTTGGGGCGGGAGGGATCTACAATGAGCAGTTCTTC. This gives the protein CASSSFGAGGIYNEQFF.

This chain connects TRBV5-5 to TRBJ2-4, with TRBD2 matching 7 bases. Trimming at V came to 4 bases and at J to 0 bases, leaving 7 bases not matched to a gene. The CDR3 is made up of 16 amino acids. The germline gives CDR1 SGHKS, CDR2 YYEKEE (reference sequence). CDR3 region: CASSPRLAGAKNIQYF. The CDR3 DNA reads TGTGCCAGCAGCCCAAGACTAGCTGGAGCCAAAAACATTCAGTACTTC.

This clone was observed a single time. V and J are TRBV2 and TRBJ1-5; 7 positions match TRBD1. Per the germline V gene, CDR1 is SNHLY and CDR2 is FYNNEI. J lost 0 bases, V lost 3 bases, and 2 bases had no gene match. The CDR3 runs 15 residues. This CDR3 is CASSEGQISNQPQHF. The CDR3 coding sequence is TGTGCCAGCAGTGAGGGACAGATTAGCAATCAGCCCCAGCATTTT. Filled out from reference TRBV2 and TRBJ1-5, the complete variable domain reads EPEVTQTPSHQVTQMGQEVILRCVPISNHLYFYWYRQILGQKVEFLVSFYNNEISEKSEIFDDQFSVERPDGSNFTLKIRSTKLEDSAMYFCASSEGQISNQPQHFGDGTRLSIL.

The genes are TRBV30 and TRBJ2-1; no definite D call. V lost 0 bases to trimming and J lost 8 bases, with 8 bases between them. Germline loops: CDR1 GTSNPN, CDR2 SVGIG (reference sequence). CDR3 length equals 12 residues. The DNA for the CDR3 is TGTGCCTGGAGTGTACTACACGATGAGCAGTTCTTC. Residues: CAWSVLHDEQFF.

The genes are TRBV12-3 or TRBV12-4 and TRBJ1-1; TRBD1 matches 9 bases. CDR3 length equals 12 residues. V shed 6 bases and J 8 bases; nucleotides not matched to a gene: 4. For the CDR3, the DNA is TGTGCCAGCAGATACAGGGGGCGGGAAGCTTTCTTT. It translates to CASRYRGREAFF.

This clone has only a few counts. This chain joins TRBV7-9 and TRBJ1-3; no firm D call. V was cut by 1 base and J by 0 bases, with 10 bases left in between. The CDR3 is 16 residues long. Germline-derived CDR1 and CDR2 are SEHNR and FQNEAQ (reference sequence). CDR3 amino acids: CASSLVGGISGNTIYF. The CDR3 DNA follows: TGTGCCAGCAGCTTAGTGGGAGGGATCTCTGGAAACACCATATATTTT.

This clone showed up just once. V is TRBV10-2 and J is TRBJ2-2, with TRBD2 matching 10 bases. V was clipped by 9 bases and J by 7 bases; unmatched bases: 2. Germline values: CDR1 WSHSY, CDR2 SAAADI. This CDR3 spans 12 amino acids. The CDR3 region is CARSGRDGELFF. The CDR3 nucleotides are TGCGCCAGGAGCGGGAGGGACGGGGAGCTGTTTTTT.